This T cell receptor (beta chain) originates from a study of cytomegalovirus exposure and HLA in healthy donors. The CDR3 extends over 14 amino acids. Germline trimming cut 0 bases from V and 7 bases from J; bases unmatched to any gene: 5. Germline V gives CDR1 SEHNR, CDR2 FQNEAQ (reference sequence). Concerning this clone: Its target is unknown.

General study findings and limits: Reportedly, cytomegalovirus status was diagnosed with high sensitivity and specificity.

The PCR ran on 60 Vbeta and 13 Jbeta primers. The data were produced by immunoSEQ multiplex PCR, yet TCRdb's version contains in-frame clones alone and is incomplete. The sample has roughly 100,000 clones; over 75% are singletons. The sequenced material came from PBMCs. The origin of this receptor is a man aged 55 to 69 in good health and CMV-seronegative. This chain links TRBV7-9 with TRBJ1-2; 7 bases map to TRBD1. The chain's CDR3 is CASSLATGSPGYTF. DNA of the CDR3: TGTGCCAGCAGCTTAGCGACAGGGTCCCCTGGCTACACCTTC.